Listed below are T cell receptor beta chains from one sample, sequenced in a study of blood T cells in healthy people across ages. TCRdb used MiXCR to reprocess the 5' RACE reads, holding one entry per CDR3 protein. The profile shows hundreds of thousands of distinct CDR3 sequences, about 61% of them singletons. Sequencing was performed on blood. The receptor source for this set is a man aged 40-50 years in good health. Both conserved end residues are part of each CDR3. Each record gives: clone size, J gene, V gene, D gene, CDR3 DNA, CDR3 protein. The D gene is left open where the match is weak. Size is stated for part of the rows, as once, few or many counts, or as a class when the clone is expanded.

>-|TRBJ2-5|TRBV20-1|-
TGCAGTGCCCCCAGCCCAGACAGGCAAGAGACCCAGTACTTC
CSAPSPDRQETQYF
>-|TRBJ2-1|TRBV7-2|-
TGTGCCAGCAGCCCCGCCGGGACTGGCGGCGACAATGAGCAGTTCTTC
CASSPAGTGGDNEQFF
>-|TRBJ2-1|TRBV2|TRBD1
TGTGCCAGCAGTGAGGACAGGGCCGTGGGTGAGCAGTTCTTC
CASSEDRAVGEQFF
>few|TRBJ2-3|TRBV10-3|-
TGTGCCATCATGGAGGGGACCAGCACAGATACGCAGTATTTT
CAIMEGTSTDTQYF
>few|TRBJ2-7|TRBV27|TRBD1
TGTGCCAGCAGTTTGGCAGGGGGCAAATACGAGCAGTACTTC
CASSLAGGKYEQYF
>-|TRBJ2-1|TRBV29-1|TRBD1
TGCAGCGTTGAAGGGGACAGATCTAATGAGCAGTTCTTC
CSVEGDRSNEQFF
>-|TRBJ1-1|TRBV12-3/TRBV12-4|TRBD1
TGTGCCAGCAGAGAATCAGGGGGCGTGAGCACTGAAGCTTTCTTT
CASRESGGVSTEAFF
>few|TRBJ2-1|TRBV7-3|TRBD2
TGTGCCAGCAGCTTGTACCCTGGACTAGCGGGAGTCAATGAGCAGTTCTTC
CASSLYPGLAGVNEQFF
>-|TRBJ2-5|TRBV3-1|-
TGTGCCAGCAGCCAAGGCGGCAGGGCAGGGCGTGAGCAGTACTTC
CASSQGGRAGREQYF
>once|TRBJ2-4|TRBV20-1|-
TGCAGTGCCTACGCCCCCAGGGAACCCAAAAACATTCAGTACTTC
CSAYAPREPKNIQYF
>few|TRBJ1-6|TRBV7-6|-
TGTGCCAGCAGCCCTATCGCGGGTTTAGACCTCCACTTT
CASSPIAGLDLHF